A single sample gave rise to the 15 T cell receptor beta chains below, sequenced in a study of blood T cell repertoires in COVID-19. Here immunoSEQ multiplex PCR was the method, and the copy in TCRdb shows in-frame clones only, minus some. Among about 130,000 clones listed, about 70% were seen once. The material sequenced was peripheral blood. These receptors all come from a man in his fifties or sixties with acute or convalescent COVID-19.

V is TRBV6-1 and J is TRBJ2-1, with D possibly being TRBD1 (5 bases). From germline, CDR1 is MNHNS and CDR2 SASEGT. The CDR3 is 12 amino acids. Trimming removed 8 bases at V and 9 bases at J, with 14 bases between. The DNA of the CDR3 is TGTGCCAGCCGACCCCTGGGGCTTGAGCAGTTCTTC. This gives the protein CASRPLGLEQFF.

This clone was detected once. V usage is TRBV19 and J usage is TRBJ1-2; D is undetermined. The CDR3 covers 10 residues. Germline CDR1 reads LNHDA; CDR2 reads SQIVND (reference sequence). Trimming shortened V by 6 bases and J by 4 bases, and 3 bases separated the two germline ends. The CDR3 reads CASSGYGYTF. The CDR3 nucleotides are TGTGCCAGTAGCGGCTATGGCTACACCTTC.

The chain couples TRBV27 to TRBJ1-1, with 9 bases matching TRBD1. The germline gives CDR1 MNHEY, CDR2 SMNVEV (reference sequence). This CDR3 has 14 residues. J lost 7 bases, V lost 5 bases, and 8 bases had no gene match. CDR3 DNA: TGTGCCAGCAGTAGAAGGACAGGGGAAGTTGAAGCTTTCTTT. Amino acid sequence: CASSRRTGEVEAFF.

About this clone: The germline gene is not matched at one end of the junction; a read error may be the cause. The V gene is TRBV20-1, the J gene TRBJ2-1; TRBD2 agrees at 9 bases. CDR3 size: 11 residues. Germline values: CDR1 DFQATT, CDR2 SNEGSKA (reference sequence). CDR3 sequence reads: CGAGGGPRQFF. CDR3 DNA sequence: TGTGGAGCGGGGGGAGGGCCACGGCAGTTCTTC.

The V gene is TRBV24-1, the J gene TRBJ2-2; TRBD2 matches at 10 bases. This CDR3 region has 16 residues. Germline V lookup: CDR1 KGHDR, CDR2 SFDVKD. V gave up 5 bases and J gave up 3 bases; unmatched junction bases: 5. The DNA for the CDR3 is TGTGCCACCAGTGGAGCGGGAGGGCCCGACACCGGGGAGCTGTTTTTT. As protein: CATSGAGGPDTGELFF.

The chain joins TRBV30 to TRBJ1-5; D not resolved. The V and J ends lost 5 bases and 6 bases respectively, with 11 bases between them. In germline, CDR1 is GTSNPN, CDR2 SVGIG (reference sequence). The CDR3 is made up of 12 amino acids. CDR3 sequence reads: CAWGQDRQPQHF. The CDR3 DNA sequence: TGTGCCTGGGGGCAGGATCGTCAGCCCCAGCATTTT.

The CDR3 sequence is CASRKDRGGSPLHF. The DNA for the CDR3 is TGTGCCAGTAGAAAGGACAGGGGCGGGTCACCCCTCCACTTT. The chain recombines TRBV19 with TRBJ1-6; 9 nucleotides agree with TRBD1. This CDR3 region has 14 residues. Trimming cost V 6 bases and J 10 bases; bases outside gene matches: 7. Looked up from germline, CDR1 is LNHDA and CDR2 is SQIVND (reference sequence).

This chain uses TRBV4-2 with TRBJ1-1; weak D call: TRBD1 (6 bases). The CDR3 has 15 amino acids. Germline CDR1 reads LGHNA; CDR2 reads YNFKEQ. V was pared by 1 base and J by 3 bases, with 12 bases between. Here the CDR3 reads CASSQGPGHDTEAFF. The CDR3 nucleotides read TGTGCCAGCAGCCAAGGGCCGGGACACGACACTGAAGCTTTCTTT.

The genes are TRBV9 and TRBJ2-3, with a tentative D call TRBD2 (6 bases). From germline, CDR1 is SGDLS and CDR2 YYNGEE. The V and J ends lost 3 bases and 2 bases respectively, with 16 bases between them. The CDR3 totals 16 residues. The CDR3 loop is CASSAYGSGNTDTQYF. The CDR3 bases are TGTGCCAGCAGCGCTTACGGGAGCGGAAACACAGATACGCAGTATTTT.

This clone was seen only once. The chain carries TRBV15 and TRBJ1-2, with 7 bases fitting TRBD1. The J segment lost 2 bases and the V segment lost 0 bases, leaving 6 bases of the junction unmatched. The CDR3 consists of 16 residues. The germline V gene has CDR1 LNHNV and CDR2 YYDKDF (reference sequence). The CDR3 nucleotides read TGTGCCACCAGCAGAGATTACAGGGGCCAGAACTATGGCTACACCTTC. Residues: CATSRDYRGQNYGYTF.

This chain links TRBV18 with TRBJ2-1; 8 positions match TRBD2. With 5 bases clipped from V and 9 bases from J, the junction kept 18 bases outside the gene matches. Germline CDR1 reads KGHSH; CDR2 reads LQKENI. This CDR3 is built from 17 residues. The CDR3 sequence: CASSSFTAGVVVSEQFF. CDR3 sequence (DNA): TGTGCCAGCTCATCCTTCACAGCGGGAGTGGTCGTAAGTGAGCAGTTCTTC.

This clone was counted a few times. As DNA, the CDR3 is TGTGCCACCAGTGATTTGTCGGGGAACTACAATGAGCAGTTCTTC. This gives the protein CATSDLSGNYNEQFF. The chain combines TRBV24-1 with TRBJ2-1; TRBD2 might be the D (5 bases). The CDR3 spans 15 residues. From germline, CDR1 is KGHDR and CDR2 SFDVKD. The V end lost 0 bases, the J end lost 3 bases, and 8 bases lay between the germline ends.

The chain carries TRBV2 and TRBJ1-1; 7 bases align to TRBD1. This CDR3 has 15 residues. Germline V gene data show CDR1 as SNHLY and CDR2 as FYNNEI. With V trimmed by 5 bases and J by 3 bases, 9 bases remained unmatched. Here the CDR3 DNA reads TGTGCCAGCAGTCCCGACCCCACAGGGGACACTGAAGCTTTCTTT. Translating gives CASSPDPTGDTEAFF.

This rearrangement joins TRBV4-1 to TRBJ2-1, with TRBD2 matching 8 bases. With 1 base clipped from V and 8 bases from J, the junction kept 10 bases outside the gene matches. This CDR3 is 16 amino acids long. Germline V gene data show CDR1 as MGHRA and CDR2 as YSYEKL. The CDR3 nucleotides are TGCGCCAGCAGCCAAGTTTTAACGGGAGGGCCTGATGAGCAGTTCTTC. The encoded protein is CASSQVLTGGPDEQFF.

The gene calls are TRBV5-1 and TRBJ2-3; a possible D gene is TRBD2 (6 bases). CDR1 is SGHRS, CDR2 YFSETQ, per germline. V was clipped by 0 bases and J by 6 bases, with 11 bases between them. The CDR3 runs 14 residues. The CDR3: CASSLGGTADTQYF. CDR3 nucleotide sequence: TGCGCCAGCAGCTTGGGAGGGACTGCGGATACGCAGTATTTT.